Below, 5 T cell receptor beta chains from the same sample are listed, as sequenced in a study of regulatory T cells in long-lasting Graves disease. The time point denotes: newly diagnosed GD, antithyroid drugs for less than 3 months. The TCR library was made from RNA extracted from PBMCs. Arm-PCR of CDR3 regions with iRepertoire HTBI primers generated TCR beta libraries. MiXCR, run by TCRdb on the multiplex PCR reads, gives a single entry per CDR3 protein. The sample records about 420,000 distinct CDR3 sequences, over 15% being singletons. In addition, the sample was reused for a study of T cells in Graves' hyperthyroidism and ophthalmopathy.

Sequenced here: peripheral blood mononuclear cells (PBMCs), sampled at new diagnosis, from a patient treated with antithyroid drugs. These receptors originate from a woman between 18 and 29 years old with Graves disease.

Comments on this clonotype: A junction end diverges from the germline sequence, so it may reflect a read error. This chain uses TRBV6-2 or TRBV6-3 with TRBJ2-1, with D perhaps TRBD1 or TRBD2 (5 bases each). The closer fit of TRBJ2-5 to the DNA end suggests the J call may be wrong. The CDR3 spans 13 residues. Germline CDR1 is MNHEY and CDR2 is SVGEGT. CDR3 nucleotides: TGTGCCAGCAGCCGGGGACCACAAGGGACCCAGTACTTC. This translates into CASSRGPQGTQYF.

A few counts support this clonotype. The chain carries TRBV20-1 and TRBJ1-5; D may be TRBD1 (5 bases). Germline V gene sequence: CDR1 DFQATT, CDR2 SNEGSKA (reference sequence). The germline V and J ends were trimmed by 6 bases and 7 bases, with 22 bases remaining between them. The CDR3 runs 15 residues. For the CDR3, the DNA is TGCAGTGCACCCCCGACGGTAGGGTGGGGGCAGCCCCAGCATTTT. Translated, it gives CSAPPTVGWGQPQHF.

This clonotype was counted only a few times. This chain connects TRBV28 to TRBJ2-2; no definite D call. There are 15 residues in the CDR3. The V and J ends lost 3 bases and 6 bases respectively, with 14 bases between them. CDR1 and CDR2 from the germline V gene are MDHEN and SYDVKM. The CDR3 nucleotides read TGTGCCAGCAGTTTTTCCTTTTACGCGGCCGGGGAGCTGTTTTTT. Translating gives CASSFSFYAAGELFF.

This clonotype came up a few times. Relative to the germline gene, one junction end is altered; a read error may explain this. The CDR3 sequence is CASKGARINPPQHF. The CDR3 DNA reads as TGTGCCAGCAAGGGAGCCCGAATCAATCCGCCCCAGCATTTT. V gene TRBV28 combines with J gene TRBJ1-5; D unclear. The V gene's germline CDR1 is MDHEN and CDR2 SYDVKM. This CDR3 contains 14 residues.

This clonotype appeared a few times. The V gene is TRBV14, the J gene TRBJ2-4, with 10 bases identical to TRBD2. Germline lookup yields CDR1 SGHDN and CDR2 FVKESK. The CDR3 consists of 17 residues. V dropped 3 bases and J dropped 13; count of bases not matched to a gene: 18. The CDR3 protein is CASSHLSGSGRRGEQYF. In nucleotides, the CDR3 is TGTGCCAGCAGCCACCTCTCCGGTAGCGGGAGGCGGGGGGAGCAGTACTTC.